These 5 T cell receptor beta chains were all obtained from the same sample, sequenced in a study of T cell repertoires in cytomegalovirus infection. Their antigens remain unidentified. In TCRdb, the reads were re-called with MiXCR into one record per CDR3 protein. The sample shows about 890,000 distinct CDR3 sequences, roughly 31% of them seen only once. The sample was cultured CD8+ T cells from PBMCs, taken from culture after CMV antigen stimulation. The origin of the receptors is a human donor in good health (CMV status not recorded). Some clones in this sample may be carry-over from other donors' samples.

The V and J genes are TRBV6-5 and TRBJ2-3; possibly TRBD2 for D (5 bases). CDR3 length equals 16 residues. CDR1 is MNHEY, CDR2 SVGAGI, per germline. Trimming cost V 6 bases and J 2 bases, with 18 bases left between them. The CDR3 protein is CASSLVNRGFTDTQYF. In DNA, the CDR3 is TGTGCCAGCAGCCTAGTTAATCGGGGATTCACAGATACGCAGTATTTT.

This clonotype was seen a few times. The chain joins TRBV7-8 to TRBJ2-3; no reliable D call. Trimming removed 5 bases from V and 4 bases from J, with 13 bases in between. The CDR3 covers 14 residues. Germline V gene sequence: CDR1 SGHVS, CDR2 FQNEAQ. This CDR3 reads CASSVGRRSDTQYF. The CDR3 coding sequence is TGTGCCAGCAGCGTAGGACGTCGGTCAGATACGCAGTATTTT.

This clonotype has a handful of counts. Lacking the conserved final phenylalanine or tryptophan, this CDR3 likely reflects a read error. The DNA is omitted, as the CDR3 cannot be located on it reliably, and the CDR3 follows TCRdb's listing. The chain is built from TRBV6-1 and TRBJ2-7; the table's D gene call, TRBD1, was not cross checked with the DNA. The CDR3 has 14 amino acids, counting both end residues. Germline V gene sequence: CDR1 MNHNS, CDR2 SASEGT. The CDR3 protein is CASSEGGPGNKRYA.

The gene calls are TRBV13 and TRBJ1-1; D ambiguous. V lost 0 bases to trimming and J lost 0 bases, with 8 bases between them. The CDR3 has 15 amino acids. Germline CDR1 is PRHDT and CDR2 is FYEKMQ (reference sequence). In DNA, the CDR3 is TGTGCCAGCAGCTTAGGTGGGCCCATGAACACTGAAGCTTTCTTT. Residues: CASSLGGPMNTEAFF. Full variable domain (missing parts from reference TRBV13 and TRBJ1-1): AAGVIQSPRHLIKEKRETATLKCYPIPRHDTVYWYQQGPGQDPQFLISFYEKMQSDKGSIPDRFSAQQFSDYHSELNMSSLELGDSALYFCASSLGGPMNTEAFFGQGTRLTVV.

This clonotype was counted only a few times. This rearrangement joins TRBV23-1 to TRBJ2-7, with a tentative D call TRBD2 (6 bases). TRBV23-1 is an open reading frame whose function is uncertain. The germline V and J ends were trimmed by 6 bases and 0 bases, with 12 bases remaining between them. The CDR3 totals 14 residues. CDR3 sequence reads: CASRAPGSSYEQYV. In nucleotides, the CDR3 is TGCGCCAGCAGAGCACCCGGGAGCTCCTACGAGCAGTACGTC.